A single T cell receptor (beta chain) is shown here with its context. The clone's antigen remains unknown. No base quality values were provided; no much bigger clone lies one nucleotide off. These data originate in a study of blood T cell repertoires in COVID-19 (dated by TCRdb to 2020 to 2021). Study-level background: Samples from collaborators originated in the United States, Italy and Spain and spanned both the acute and convalescent phases of COVID-19. The prospective study material was composed of cDNA or gDNA derived from T cells, B-cell-depleted T cells, or PBMCs. Deeply sampled blood TCRbeta repertoires from subjects exposed to, actively infected with, or recovered from COVID-19 were included in the dataset. The repertoires were made available in a free public database intended to serve as a resource for research on the immune response to SARS-CoV-2. The samples were drawn from two sources: the first 160 participants of the ongoing ImmuneRACE study, and 1,254 subjects contributed by 6 global collaborators. Nearly every sample came with metadata listing a de-identified subject ID, COVID-19 status, age in years and sex. HLA class I and class II types, where available, came from metadata supplied by the sample provider rather than from assay-based typing. On the study overall, not on this receptor specifically: Clinical and demographic metadata were provided uncurated, with the amount varying by source and participant.

Trimming leaves V shorter by 0 bases and J shorter by 7 bases, with the junction holding 4 bases beyond the gene matches. There are 15 amino acids in the CDR3, from cysteine to phenylalanine inclusive. Only the CDR3 region is kept as DNA, spanning 45 bases read in frame from base 1. CDR1 and CDR2, looked up from the germline V gene, are KGHSH and LQKENI. In the prospective study, participants were roughly 18 to 100 years old, resided in fewer than 25 geographic areas of the United States, and were enrolled through a virtual design. In the prospective study, cohorts were assigned on the basis of participant-reported clinical history obtained from a screening survey and a study questionnaire. Recovered participants in ImmuneRACE Cohort 3 were defined as having two consecutive negative NP/OP PCR tests, clearance from a healthcare professional, or resolution of symptoms. In the prospective study, whole blood, serum and a nasopharyngeal or oropharyngeal swab were collected from each participant by mobile phlebotomists. Over an approximately 2-month period, participants in the prospective study had the option of providing additional blood draws and questionnaires. Prospective study blood samples were shipped either frozen or at room temperature before DNA extraction.

TCRbeta CDR3 regions were amplified from genomic DNA using the immunoSEQ Assay, a bias-controlled multiplex PCR. The authors' pipeline ran thus. Nucleated cell counts per sample were estimated from amplification of reference gene primers within the assay. Sequence reads were collapsed and filtered to measure the absolute abundance of every unique TCRbeta CDR3 rearrangement. Productive Simpson clonality was computed per sample as the square root of Simpson's diversity index over productive rearrangements. The source is immuneACCESS, and TCRdb retained only in-frame sequences with V and J called. Part of the clones is not carried over; for the studies checked, unresolved V genes explain less than half of this, and the remainder is unexplained. V and J calls and clone size are as listed in that table; D and trimming were resolved from the DNA. Recorded for this sample are about 180,000 clones; about 88% of them occurred a single time. Jointly, the top ten make up about 7% of the sample.

The receptor comes from a woman between 50 and 59 years old who had recovered from COVID-19. The rearranged chain carries TRBV18 and TRBJ1-4; TRBD1 lines up with 8 middle nucleotides. The sequencing sample was made of PBMCs or T cells enriched from blood (not recorded which). The CDR3 is CASSPPSGGVEKLFF. The DNA is TGTGCCAGCTCACCACCGTCAGGGGGCGTTGAAAAACTGTTTTTT.